This TCR beta chain was captured in a study of T cells after yellow fever vaccination. In germline, CDR1 is SGHNT, CDR2 YYREEE (reference sequence). V was cut by 4 bases and J by 5 bases, with 12 bases left in between. The CDR3 runs 14 residues. Study-wide results and caveats: Clonotypes shared by both compartments, CD4 and CD8, made up a small share. Clones that expanded after primary vaccination mostly reappeared after the booster (less than 98% CD4, 75% to 90% CD8).

Comments on this clonotype: What it recognizes is unknown.

UMIs were added to TCR cDNA along with a universal primer site when it was made by 5'RACE template switching. TCRdb called the 5' RACE reads again in MiXCR, with one record for every CDR3 protein. The table lists about 340,000 distinct CDR3 sequences, 12% of them singletons. The chain combines TRBV5-4 with TRBJ1-4; D is possibly TRBD1 (6 bases). The receptor was derived from a man aged 18 to 35 who received the YFV17D yellow fever vaccine. The sample in question was CD4+ T cells sorted from PBMCs, obtained 15 days after the yellow fever booster vaccination. CDR3 nucleotides: TGTGCCAGCAGCCTCCGGGGGCCCAATGAAAAACTGTTTTTT. It encodes CASSLRGPNEKLFF.